This T cell receptor (beta chain) was documented in a study of sequential checkpoint blockade in melanoma. Study overall: After nivolumab or ipilimumab alone, some 20 patients had week-13 rebiopsies. Study results and caveats: T-cell fraction and clonality followed PD-L1 and CD8+ counts, not mutational load.

This clone was observed a few times. The antigen is undetermined. This CDR3 is built from 14 residues. Trimming at V came to 5 bases and at J to 4 bases, leaving 7 bases not matched to a gene. Germline CDR1 SGDLS, CDR2 YYNGEE. Treatment described: randomized to nivolumab then ipilimumab (arm A) or the reverse (arm B). Here immunoSEQ multiplex PCR was the method, and the copy in TCRdb shows in-frame clones only, minus some. In the table there are roughly 3,000 clones, roughly a sixth of which are singletons. The material was tumor tissue (inferred from file names), obtained from a patient given nivolumab and ipilimumab in sequence. This clonotype was sampled from a human donor with melanoma. The V and J genes are TRBV9 and TRBJ2-3, with 7 bases matching TRBD2. The CDR3 DNA reads as TGTGCCAGCAGTGAAAGTACTAGCGCAGATACGCAGTATTTT. Protein: CASSESTSADTQYF.